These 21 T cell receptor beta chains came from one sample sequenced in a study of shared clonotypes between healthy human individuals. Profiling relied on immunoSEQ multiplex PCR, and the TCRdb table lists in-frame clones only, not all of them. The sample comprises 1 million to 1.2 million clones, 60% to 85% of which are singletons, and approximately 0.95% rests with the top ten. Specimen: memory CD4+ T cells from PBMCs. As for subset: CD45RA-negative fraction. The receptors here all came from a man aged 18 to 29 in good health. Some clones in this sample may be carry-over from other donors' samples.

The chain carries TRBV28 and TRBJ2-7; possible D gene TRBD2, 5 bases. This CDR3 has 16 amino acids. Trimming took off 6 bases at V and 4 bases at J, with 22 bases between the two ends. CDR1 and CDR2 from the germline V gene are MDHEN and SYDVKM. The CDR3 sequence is CASSPLSPLRGYEQYF. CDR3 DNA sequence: TGTGCCAGCAGCCCTCTTTCCCCCCTACGGGGTTACGAGCAGTACTTC.

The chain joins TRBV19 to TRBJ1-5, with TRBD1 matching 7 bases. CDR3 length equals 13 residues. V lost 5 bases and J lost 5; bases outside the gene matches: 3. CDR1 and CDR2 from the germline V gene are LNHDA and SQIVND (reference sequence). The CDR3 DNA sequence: TGTGCCAGTAGTTACGGGACAGATCAGCCCCAGCATTTT. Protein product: CASSYGTDQPQHF.

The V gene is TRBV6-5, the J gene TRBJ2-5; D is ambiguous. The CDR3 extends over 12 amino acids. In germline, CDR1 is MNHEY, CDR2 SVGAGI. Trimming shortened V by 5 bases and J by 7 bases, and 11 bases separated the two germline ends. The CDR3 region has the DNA TGTGCCAGCAGTGCCCCAGGCTGGACCCAGTACTTC. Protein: CASSAPGWTQYF.

The CDR3 DNA follows: TGCGCCAGCAGCTTGCCTAGCGCCACAGATACGCAGTATTTT. Amino acid sequence: CASSLPSATDTQYF. The chain couples TRBV5-1 to TRBJ2-3; possible D gene TRBD2, 6 bases. The V end lost 1 base, the J end lost 2 bases, and 8 bases lay between the germline ends. Germline assignment: CDR1 SGHRS and CDR2 YFSETQ. This CDR3 region has 14 residues. Full variable domain (rest looked up from reference TRBV5-1 and TRBJ2-3): KAGVTQTPRYLIKTRGQQVTLSCSPISGHRSVSWYQQTPGQGLQFLFEYFSETQRNKGNFPGRFSGRQFSNSRSEMNVSTLELGDSALYLCASSLPSATDTQYFGPGTRLTVL.

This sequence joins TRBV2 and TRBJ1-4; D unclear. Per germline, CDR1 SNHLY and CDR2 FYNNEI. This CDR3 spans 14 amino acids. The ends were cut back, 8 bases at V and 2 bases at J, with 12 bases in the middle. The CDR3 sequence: CASVPTRTNEKLFF. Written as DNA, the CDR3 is TGTGCCAGCGTTCCAACAAGGACTAATGAAAAACTGTTTTTT. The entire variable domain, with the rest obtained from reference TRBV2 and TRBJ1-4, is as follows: EPEVTQTPSHQVTQMGQEVILRCVPISNHLYFYWYRQILGQKVEFLVSFYNNEISEKSEIFDDQFSVERPDGSNFTLKIRSTKLEDSAMYFCASVPTRTNEKLFFGSGTQLSVL.

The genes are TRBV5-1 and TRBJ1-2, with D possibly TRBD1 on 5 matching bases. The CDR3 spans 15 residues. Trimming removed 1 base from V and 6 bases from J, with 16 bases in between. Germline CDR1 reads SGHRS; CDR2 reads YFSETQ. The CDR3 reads CASSLQGLRVDGYTF. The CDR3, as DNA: TGCGCCAGCAGCTTGCAGGGCCTGAGGGTCGATGGCTACACCTTC.

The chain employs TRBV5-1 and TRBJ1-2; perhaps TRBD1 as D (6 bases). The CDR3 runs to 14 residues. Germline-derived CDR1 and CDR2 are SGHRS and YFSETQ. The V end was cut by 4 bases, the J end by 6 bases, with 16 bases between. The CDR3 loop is CASSLSGDNDGYTF. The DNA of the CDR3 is TGCGCCAGCAGCCTGAGCGGGGACAACGATGGCTACACCTTC.

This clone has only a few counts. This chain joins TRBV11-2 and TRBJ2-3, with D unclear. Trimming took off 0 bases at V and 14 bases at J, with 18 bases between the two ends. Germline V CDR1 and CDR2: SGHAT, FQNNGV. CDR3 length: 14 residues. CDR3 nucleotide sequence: TGTGCCAGCAGCTTAGACCCAGTCCCGGGCCTCCGGTATTTT. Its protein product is CASSLDPVPGLRYF.

The CDR3 nucleotides are TGTGCCAGCAGCCCACAGACAGGAATGAACACTGAAGCTTTCTTT. It specifies CASSPQTGMNTEAFF. The chain has TRBV5-4 and TRBJ1-1, with a possible D match to TRBD1 (6 bases). The V gene's germline CDR1 is SGHNT and CDR2 YYREEE (reference sequence). Trimming removed 4 bases at V and 0 bases at J, with 13 bases between. This CDR3 has 15 residues.

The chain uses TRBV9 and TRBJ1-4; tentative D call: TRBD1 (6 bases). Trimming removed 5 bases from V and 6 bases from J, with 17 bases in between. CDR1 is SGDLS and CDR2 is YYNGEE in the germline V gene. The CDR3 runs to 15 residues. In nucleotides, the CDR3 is TGTGCCAGCAGTCGAGGACAGCCCGGACATGAAAAACTGTTTTTT. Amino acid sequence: CASSRGQPGHEKLFF. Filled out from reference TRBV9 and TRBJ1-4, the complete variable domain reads DSGVTQTPKHLITATGQRVTLRCSPRSGDLSVYWYQQSLDQGLQFLIQYYNGEERAKGNILERFSAQQFPDLHSELNLSSLELGDSALYFCASSRGQPGHEKLFFGSGTQLSVL.

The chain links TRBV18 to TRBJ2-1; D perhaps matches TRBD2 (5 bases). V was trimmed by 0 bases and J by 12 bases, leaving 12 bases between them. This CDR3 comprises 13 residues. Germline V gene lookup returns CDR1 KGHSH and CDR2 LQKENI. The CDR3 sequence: CASSPPSGRGQFF. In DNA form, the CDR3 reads TGTGCCAGCTCACCACCATCCGGCCGGGGGCAGTTCTTC.

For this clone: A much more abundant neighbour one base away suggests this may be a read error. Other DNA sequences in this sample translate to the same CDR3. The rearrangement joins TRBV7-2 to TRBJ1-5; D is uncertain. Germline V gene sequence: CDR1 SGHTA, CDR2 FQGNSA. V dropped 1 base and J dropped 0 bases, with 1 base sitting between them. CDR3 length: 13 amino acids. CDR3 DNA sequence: TGTGCCAGCAGCTTAGATAGCAATCAGCCCCAGCATTTT. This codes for CASSLDSNQPQHF.

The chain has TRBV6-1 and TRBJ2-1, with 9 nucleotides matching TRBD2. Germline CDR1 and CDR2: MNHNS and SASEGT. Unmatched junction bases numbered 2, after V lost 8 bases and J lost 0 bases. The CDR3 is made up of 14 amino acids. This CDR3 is CASLSGSSYNEQFF. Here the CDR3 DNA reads TGTGCCAGCCTTAGCGGGAGCTCCTACAATGAGCAGTTCTTC.

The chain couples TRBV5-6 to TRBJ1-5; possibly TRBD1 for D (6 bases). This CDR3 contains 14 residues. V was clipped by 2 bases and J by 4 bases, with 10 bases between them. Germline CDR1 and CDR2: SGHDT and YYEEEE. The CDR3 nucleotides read TGTGCCAGCAGCTTCAGACAGGCTAATCAGCCCCAGCATTTT. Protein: CASSFRQANQPQHF. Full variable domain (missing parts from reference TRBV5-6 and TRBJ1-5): DAGVTQSPTHLIKTRGQQVTLRCSPKSGHDTVSWYQQALGQGPQFIFQYYEEEERQRGNFPDRFSGHQFPNYSSELNVNALLLGDSALYLCASSFRQANQPQHFGDGTRLSIL.

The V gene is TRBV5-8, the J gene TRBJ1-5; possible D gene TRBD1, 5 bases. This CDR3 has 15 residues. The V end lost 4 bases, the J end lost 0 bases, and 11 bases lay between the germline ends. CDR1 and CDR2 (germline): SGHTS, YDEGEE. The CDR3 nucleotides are TGTGCCAGCAGCCACAGGTCGAATAGCAATCAGCCCCAGCATTTT. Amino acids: CASSHRSNSNQPQHF.

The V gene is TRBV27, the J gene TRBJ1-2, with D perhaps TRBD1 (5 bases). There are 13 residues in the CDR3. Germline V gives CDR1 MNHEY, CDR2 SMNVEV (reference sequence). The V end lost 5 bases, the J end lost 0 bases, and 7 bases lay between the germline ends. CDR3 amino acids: CASSTRANYGYTF. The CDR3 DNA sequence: TGTGCCAGCAGTACCAGGGCTAACTATGGCTACACCTTC.

The CDR3 DNA reads TGTGCCAGCAACCCCCATGTGAACAATGAGCAGTTCTTC. This sequence encodes CASNPHVNNEQFF. The chain is built from TRBV6-6 and TRBJ2-1, with D unresolved. V was cut by 7 bases and J by 5 bases, with 12 bases left in between. Looked up from germline, CDR1 is MNHNY and CDR2 is SVGAGI (reference sequence). The CDR3 has 13 residues.

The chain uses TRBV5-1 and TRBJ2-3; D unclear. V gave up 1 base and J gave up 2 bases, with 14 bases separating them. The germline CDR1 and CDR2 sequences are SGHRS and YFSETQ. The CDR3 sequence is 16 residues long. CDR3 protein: CASSLSPLINTDTQYF. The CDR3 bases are TGCGCCAGCAGCTTGTCACCTTTAATTAACACAGATACGCAGTATTTT.

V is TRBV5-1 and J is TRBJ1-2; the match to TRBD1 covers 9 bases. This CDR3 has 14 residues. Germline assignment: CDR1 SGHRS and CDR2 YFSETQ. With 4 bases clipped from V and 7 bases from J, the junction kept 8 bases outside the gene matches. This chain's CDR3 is CASSPTGTGRGYTF. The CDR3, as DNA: TGCGCCAGCAGCCCCACCGGGACAGGGCGTGGCTACACCTTC. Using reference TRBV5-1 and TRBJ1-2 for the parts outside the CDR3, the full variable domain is KAGVTQTPRYLIKTRGQQVTLSCSPISGHRSVSWYQQTPGQGLQFLFEYFSETQRNKGNFPGRFSGRQFSNSRSEMNVSTLELGDSALYLCASSPTGTGRGYTFGSGTRLTVV.

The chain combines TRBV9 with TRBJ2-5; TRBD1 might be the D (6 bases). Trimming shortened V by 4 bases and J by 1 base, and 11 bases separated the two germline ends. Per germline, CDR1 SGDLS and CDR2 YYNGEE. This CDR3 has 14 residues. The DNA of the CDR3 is TGTGCCAGCAGCCTTACAGGGTTCCAAGAGACCCAGTACTTC. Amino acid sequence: CASSLTGFQETQYF.

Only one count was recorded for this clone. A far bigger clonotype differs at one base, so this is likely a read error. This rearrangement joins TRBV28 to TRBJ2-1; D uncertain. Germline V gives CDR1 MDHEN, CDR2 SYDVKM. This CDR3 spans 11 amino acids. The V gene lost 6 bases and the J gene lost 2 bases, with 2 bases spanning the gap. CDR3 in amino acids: CASRPYNEQFF. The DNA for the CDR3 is TGTGCCAGCAGACCCTACAATGAGCAGTTCTTC.